Below, one T cell receptor (beta chain) is given with its context. What it binds is unknown. Attached unique molecular identifiers marked individual cDNA molecules. From the 5' RACE reads, TCRdb called clonotypes with MiXCR, one entry per CDR3 protein. Among some 25,000 distinct CDR3 sequences listed, less than 7% were seen once. V gave up 3 bases and J gave up 0 bases, with 10 bases separating them. This CDR3 is built from 15 residues. Germline CDR1 and CDR2: SGDLS and YYNGEE. The data were obtained in a study of early T cells in non-severe SARS-CoV-2 infection. Study information: Unpaired chains resulted from sequencing bulk RNA of unsorted whole blood. Findings of the study overall: VDJdb matching favored anti-spike CD8 responses, missing private and CD4 specificities.

This TCR was recovered from an adult who was a healthcare worker with PCR-confirmed SARS-CoV-2 infection or an uninfected control (not recorded which). The chain links TRBV9 to TRBJ1-3, with D unresolved. The specimen sequenced was whole blood. CDR3 DNA: TGTGCCAGCAGCGGTAGCCAACTCTCTGGAAACACCATATATTTT. This encodes CASSGSQLSGNTIYF.